This entry lists 10 T cell receptor beta chains sequenced from one sample in a study of shared clonotypes between healthy human individuals. Sequenced by immunoSEQ multiplex PCR; TCRdb stores in-frame clones only, minus some. The sample lists about 96,000 clones, over 40% occurring once. The sequencing input was PBMCs. The origin of the receptors is a woman aged 40-49 years in good health. Some clones in this sample may be carry-over from other donors' samples.

This clone showed up just a few times. Sequence at one end of the junction differs from germline and may be a read error. The chain recombines TRBV6-1 with TRBJ1-2, with D hard to call. Germline V gives CDR1 MNHNS, CDR2 SASEGT. The length of the CDR3 is 11 residues. For the CDR3, the DNA is TGTGCCAGCAGTCACAGCGGCCCACAACTCTTC. Its protein product is CASSHSGPQLF.

This clone was detected ten times or more. The J gene is TRBJ2-1, the V gene TRBV6-4; possibly TRBD1 or TRBD2 for D (6 bases each). V lost 5 bases to trimming and J lost 8 bases, with 19 bases between them. The CDR3 length is 15 residues. Germline CDR1 and CDR2: MRHNA and SNTAGT. This chain's CDR3 is CASSLSGPGGDEQFF. The CDR3 nucleotides read TGTGCCAGCAGTCTATCCGGGCCCGGGGGCGATGAGCAGTTCTTC.

This clone has just a few counts. Sequence at one end of the junction differs from germline and may be a read error. V usage is TRBV7-9 and J usage is TRBJ2-1; 9 bases match TRBD1. The CDR3 runs to 17 residues. CDR1 and CDR2 from the germline V gene are SEHNR and FQNEAQ (reference sequence). For the CDR3, the DNA is TGCGCCAGCAGCGGACAGGGGTCGTTGTCATCCTACAATGAGCAGTTCTTC. This sequence encodes CASSGQGSLSSYNEQFF.

The rearrangement links TRBV25-1 to TRBJ2-5, with D perhaps being TRBD1 or TRBD2 (5 bases each). The J call may be incorrect, as the DNA end agrees better with TRBJ2-7. The CDR3 consists of 14 residues. Germline CDR1 MGHDK, CDR2 SYGVNS. The CDR3 spells CASASGLFPYEQYF. CDR3 nucleotide sequence: TGTGCCAGCGCCTCGGGGCTGTTCCCCTACGAGCAGTACTTC.

V usage is TRBV5-1 and J usage is TRBJ1-5; perhaps TRBD1 as D (5 bases). This CDR3 has 15 amino acids. CDR1 and CDR2 (germline): SGHRS, YFSETQ. Trimming took 1 base from V and 2 from J, leaving 10 bases between them. The CDR3 is CASSLYDSGNQPQHF. The CDR3 DNA follows: TGCGCCAGCAGCTTGTATGACAGTGGCAATCAGCCCCAGCATTTT. Full variable domain (missing parts from reference TRBV5-1 and TRBJ1-5): KAGVTQTPRYLIKTRGQQVTLSCSPISGHRSVSWYQQTPGQGLQFLFEYFSETQRNKGNFPGRFSGRQFSNSRSEMNVSTLELGDSALYLCASSLYDSGNQPQHFGDGTRLSIL.

The V call is TRBV29-1, the J call TRBJ2-3, with no clear D. The V end was cut by 1 base, the J end by 2 bases, with 4 bases between. Germline V gives CDR1 SQVTM, CDR2 ANQGSEA. This CDR3 contains 12 residues. The CDR3 spells CSVEGLTDTQYF. CDR3 DNA: TGCAGCGTTGAAGGGCTCACAGATACGCAGTATTTT.

The rearrangement uses TRBV5-1 and TRBJ2-7; 11 bases fit TRBD1. The J segment lost 7 bases and the V segment lost 5 bases, leaving 17 bases of the junction unmatched. The CDR3 loop spans 17 amino acids. Germline assignment: CDR1 SGHRS and CDR2 YFSETQ. DNA of the CDR3: TGCGCCAGCAGACTCCGGAGGCCCGGGACAGGGGGAGGTGAGCAGTACTTC. It yields the protein CASRLRRPGTGGGEQYF.

This clone was counted between two and nine times. With a much larger clone just one base away, this may be a read error. The DNA for the CDR3 is TGCGCCAGCAGTCTGAGCAGGGGGCCTGTCACTGAAGCTTTCTTT. Translation: CASSLSRGPVTEAFF. The chain links TRBV10-1 to TRBJ1-1; TRBD1 agrees at 8 bases. CDR3 length equals 15 residues. CDR1 is WNHNN and CDR2 is SYGVQD in the germline V gene (reference sequence). The trim removed 5 bases at V and 4 bases at J, leaving 9 bases unmatched.

The chain combines TRBV7-9 with TRBJ1-5, with 8 bases lining up with TRBD1. V lost 1 base and J lost 0; bases outside the gene matches: 5. This CDR3 has 17 amino acids. CDR1 is SEHNR and CDR2 is FQNEAQ in the germline V gene (reference sequence). The CDR3 spells CASSLVAGGSSNQPQHF. DNA of the CDR3: TGTGCCAGCAGCTTAGTAGCAGGGGGCAGTAGCAATCAGCCCCAGCATTTT.

The chain carries TRBV7-8 and TRBJ2-7; D may be TRBD1 or TRBD2 (5 bases each). Germline values: CDR1 SGHVS, CDR2 FQNEAQ. Trimming took 0 bases from V and 0 from J, leaving 6 bases between them. CDR3 length equals 14 residues. Here the CDR3 reads CASSLAGTSYEQYF. For the CDR3, the DNA is TGTGCCAGCAGCTTAGCGGGGACCTCCTACGAGCAGTACTTC.